The source of this T cell receptor beta chain is a study of regulatory T cells in long-lasting Graves disease. Overall study results and limits: Those with persistent Graves' had less TCR diversity than newly diagnosed patients.

In its sample, this clonotype was seen a few times. The target antigen is unknown. Sample time point: newly diagnosed GD, antithyroid drugs for less than 3 months. From RNA extracted from PBMCs, the TCR library was made. According to the study, TCR beta libraries were built with iRepertoire HTBI primers and CDR3-region Arm-PCR. TCRdb re-called the multiplex PCR reads with MiXCR, one entry per CDR3 protein. The sample carries 500,000 to 700,000 distinct CDR3 sequences, roughly 15% recorded once. In addition, the sample was reused for a study of T cells in Graves' hyperthyroidism and ophthalmopathy. Per that paper: Uncontrolled infection, other autoimmune disease, pregnancy or lactation barred patients from enrollment.

The sample here was peripheral blood mononuclear cells (PBMCs), taken at new diagnosis, from a patient treated with antithyroid drugs. This receptor was taken from a woman in her thirties with Graves disease.

CDR3 nucleotide sequence: TGTGCCAGCAGTACCGGGACAGGGTTCGAGCAGTACTTC. It specifies CASSTGTGFEQYF. This chain uses TRBV28 with TRBJ2-7; 9 bases fit TRBD1. Germline CDR1 and CDR2: MDHEN and SYDVKM. J gave up 6 bases and V 5 bases, and 5 bases lay outside the gene matches. This CDR3 contains 13 residues.